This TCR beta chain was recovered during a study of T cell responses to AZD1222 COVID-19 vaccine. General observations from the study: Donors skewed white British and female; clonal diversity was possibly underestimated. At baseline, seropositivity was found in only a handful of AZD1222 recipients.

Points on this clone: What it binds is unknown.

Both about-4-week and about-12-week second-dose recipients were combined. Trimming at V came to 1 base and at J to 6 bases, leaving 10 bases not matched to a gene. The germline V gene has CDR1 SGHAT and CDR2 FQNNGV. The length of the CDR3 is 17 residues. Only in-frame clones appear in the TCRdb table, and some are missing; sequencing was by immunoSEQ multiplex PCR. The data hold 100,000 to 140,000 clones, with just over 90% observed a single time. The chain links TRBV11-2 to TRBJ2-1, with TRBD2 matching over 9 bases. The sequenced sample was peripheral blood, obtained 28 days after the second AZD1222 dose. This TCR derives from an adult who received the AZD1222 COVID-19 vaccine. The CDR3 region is CASSLGWGSGSGNEQFF. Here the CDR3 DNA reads TGTGCCAGCAGCTTAGGATGGGGTAGCGGGAGTGGCAATGAGCAGTTCTTC.